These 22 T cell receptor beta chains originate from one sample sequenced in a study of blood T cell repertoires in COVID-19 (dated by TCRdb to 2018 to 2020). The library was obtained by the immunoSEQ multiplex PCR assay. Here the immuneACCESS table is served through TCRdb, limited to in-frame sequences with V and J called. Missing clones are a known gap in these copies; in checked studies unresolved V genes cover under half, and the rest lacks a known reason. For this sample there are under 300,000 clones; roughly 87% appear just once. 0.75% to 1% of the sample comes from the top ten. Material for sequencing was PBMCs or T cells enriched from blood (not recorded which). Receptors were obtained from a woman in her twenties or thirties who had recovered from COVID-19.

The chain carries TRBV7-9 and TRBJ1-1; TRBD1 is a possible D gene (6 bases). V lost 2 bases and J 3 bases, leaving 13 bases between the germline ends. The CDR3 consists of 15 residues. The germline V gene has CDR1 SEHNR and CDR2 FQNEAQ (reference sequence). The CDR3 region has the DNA TGTGCCAGCAGCTTAAGGGGGGGAATTTACACTGAAGCTTTCTTT. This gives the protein CASSLRGGIYTEAFF.

CDR3 region: CASSLVKRVGQPQHF. CDR3 sequence (DNA): TGTGCCAGCAGTTTAGTCAAGAGGGTTGGTCAGCCCCAGCATTTT. The chain links TRBV28 to TRBJ1-5; D is undetermined. This CDR3 has 15 amino acids. The V gene lost 2 bases and the J gene lost 6 bases, with 14 bases spanning the gap. The germline V gene has CDR1 MDHEN and CDR2 SYDVKM. Looking up the rest from reference TRBV28 and TRBJ1-5 gives the full variable domain: DVKVTQSSRYLVKRTGEKVFLECVQDMDHENMFWYRQDPGLGLRLIYFSYDVKMKEKGDIPEGYSVSREKKERFSLILESASTNQTSMYLCASSLVKRVGQPQHFGDGTRLSIL.

The CDR3 region is CASSRAQGILYEQYF. CDR3 nucleotides: TGCGCCAGCAGCCGAGCCCAGGGTATCCTCTACGAGCAGTACTTC. The chain joins TRBV4-1 to TRBJ2-7, with D possibly being TRBD1 (5 bases). V was trimmed by 4 bases and J by 3 bases, leaving 16 bases between them. The CDR3 has 15 amino acids. Germline V gives CDR1 MGHRA, CDR2 YSYEKL.

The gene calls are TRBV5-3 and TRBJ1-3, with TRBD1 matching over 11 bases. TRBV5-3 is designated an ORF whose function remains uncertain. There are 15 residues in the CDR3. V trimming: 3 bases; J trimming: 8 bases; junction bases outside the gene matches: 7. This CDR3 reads CARSSRTGGRDTIYF. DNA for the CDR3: TGTGCCAGAAGCTCGCGGACAGGGGGCAGGGACACCATATATTTT.

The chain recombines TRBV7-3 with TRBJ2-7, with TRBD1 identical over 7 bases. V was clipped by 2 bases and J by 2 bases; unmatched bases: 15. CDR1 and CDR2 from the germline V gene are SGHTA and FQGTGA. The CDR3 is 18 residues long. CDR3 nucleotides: TGTGCCAGCAGCTTATCCCCCTCCAGCGACAGGGATCCCTACGAGCAGTACTTC. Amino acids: CASSLSPSSDRDPYEQYF.

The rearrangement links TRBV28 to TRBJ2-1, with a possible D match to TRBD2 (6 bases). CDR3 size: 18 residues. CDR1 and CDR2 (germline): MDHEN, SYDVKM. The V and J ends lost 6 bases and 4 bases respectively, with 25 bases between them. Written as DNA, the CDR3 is TGTGCCAGCAGCCCCGGGCGAGGCGGGGAGCCGGCATACAATGAGCAGTTCTTC. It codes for CASSPGRGGEPAYNEQFF.

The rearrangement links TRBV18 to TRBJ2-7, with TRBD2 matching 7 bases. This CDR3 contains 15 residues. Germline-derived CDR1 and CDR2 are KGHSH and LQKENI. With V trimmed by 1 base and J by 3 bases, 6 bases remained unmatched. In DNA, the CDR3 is TGTGCCAGCTCACCACGGAGCGGGGCCCTCTACGAGCAGTACTTC. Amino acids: CASSPRSGALYEQYF.

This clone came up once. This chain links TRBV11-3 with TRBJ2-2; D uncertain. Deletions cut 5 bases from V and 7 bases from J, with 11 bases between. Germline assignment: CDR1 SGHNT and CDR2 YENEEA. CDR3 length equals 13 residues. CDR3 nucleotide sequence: TGTGCCAGCAGCCCCCCTATTAGCGGGGAGCTGTTTTTT. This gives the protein CASSPPISGELFF. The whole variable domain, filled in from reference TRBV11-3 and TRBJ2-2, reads EAGVVQSPRYKIIEKKQPVAFWCNPISGHNTLYWYLQNLGQGPELLIRYENEEAVDDSQLPKDRFSAERLKGVDSTLKIQPAELGDSAVYLCASSPPISGELFFGEGSRLTVL.

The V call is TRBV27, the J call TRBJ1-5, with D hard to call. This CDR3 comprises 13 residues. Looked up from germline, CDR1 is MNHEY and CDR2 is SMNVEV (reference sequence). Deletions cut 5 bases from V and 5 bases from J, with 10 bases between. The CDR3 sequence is CASSAGNHQPQHF. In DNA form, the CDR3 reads TGTGCCAGCAGTGCGGGGAACCATCAGCCCCAGCATTTT.

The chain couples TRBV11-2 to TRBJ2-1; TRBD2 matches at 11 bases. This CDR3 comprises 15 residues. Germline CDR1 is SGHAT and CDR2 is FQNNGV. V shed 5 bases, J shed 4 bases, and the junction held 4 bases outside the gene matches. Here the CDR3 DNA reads TGTGCCAGCAGCCGAGGGACTAGCGGTTACAATGAGCAGTTCTTC. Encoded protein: CASSRGTSGYNEQFF. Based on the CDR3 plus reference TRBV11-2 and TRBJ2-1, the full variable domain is EAGVAQSPRYKIIEKRQSVAFWCNPISGHATLYWYQQILGQGPKLLIQFQNNGVVDDSQLPKDRFSAERLKGVDSTLKIQPAKLEDSAVYLCASSRGTSGYNEQFFGPGTRLTVL.

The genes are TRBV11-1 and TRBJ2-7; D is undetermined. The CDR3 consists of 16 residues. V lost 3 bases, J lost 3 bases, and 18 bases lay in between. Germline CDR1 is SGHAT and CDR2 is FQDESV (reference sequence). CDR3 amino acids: CASSLLSSPQNYEQYF. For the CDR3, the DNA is TGTGCCAGCAGCTTGTTGTCCAGTCCCCAAAACTACGAGCAGTACTTC.

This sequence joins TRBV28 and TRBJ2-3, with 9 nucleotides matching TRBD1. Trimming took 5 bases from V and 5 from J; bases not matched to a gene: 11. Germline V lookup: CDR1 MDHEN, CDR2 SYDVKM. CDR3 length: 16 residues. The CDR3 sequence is CASSPLQGAKIDTQYF. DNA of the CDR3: TGTGCCAGCAGTCCCTTACAGGGGGCGAAAATAGATACGCAGTATTTT. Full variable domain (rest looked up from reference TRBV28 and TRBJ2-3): DVKVTQSSRYLVKRTGEKVFLECVQDMDHENMFWYRQDPGLGLRLIYFSYDVKMKEKGDIPEGYSVSREKKERFSLILESASTNQTSMYLCASSPLQGAKIDTQYFGPGTRLTVL.

The CDR3 sequence is CASSLSQVTRNTIYF. The CDR3 DNA reads TGTGCCAGCAGCCTCTCGCAGGTCACGAGAAACACCATATATTTT. The chain combines TRBV7-6 with TRBJ1-3; D remains unclear. CDR1 is SGHVS, CDR2 FNYEAQ, per germline. The CDR3 runs 15 residues. Trimming took off 5 bases at V and 5 bases at J, with 16 bases between the two ends. The full variable domain, in which reference TRBV7-6 and TRBJ1-3 provide the parts outside the CDR3, is GAGVSQSPRYKVTKRGQDVALRCDPISGHVSLYWYRQALGQGPEFLTYFNYEAQQDKSGLPNDRFSAERPEGSISTLTIQRTEQRDSAMYRCASSLSQVTRNTIYFGEGSWLTVV.

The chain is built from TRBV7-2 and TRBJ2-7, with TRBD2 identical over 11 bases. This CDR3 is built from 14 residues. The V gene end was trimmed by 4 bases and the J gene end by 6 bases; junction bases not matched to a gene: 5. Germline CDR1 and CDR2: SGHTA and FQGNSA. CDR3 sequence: CASSSLGLAGEQYF. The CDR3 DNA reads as TGTGCCAGCAGCTCCTTAGGACTAGCGGGCGAGCAGTACTTC.

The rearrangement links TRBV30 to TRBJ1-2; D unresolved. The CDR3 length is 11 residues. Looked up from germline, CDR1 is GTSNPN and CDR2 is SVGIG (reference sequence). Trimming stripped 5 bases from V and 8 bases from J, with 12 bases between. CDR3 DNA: TGTGCCTGGGAAAGAAACGAGGGCTACACCTTC. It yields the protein CAWERNEGYTF.

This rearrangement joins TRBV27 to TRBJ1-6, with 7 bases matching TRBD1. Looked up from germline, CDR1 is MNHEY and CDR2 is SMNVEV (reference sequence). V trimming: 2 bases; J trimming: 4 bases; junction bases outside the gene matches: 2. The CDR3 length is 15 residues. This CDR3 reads CASSLPTGYNSPLHF. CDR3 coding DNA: TGTGCCAGCAGTTTACCGACAGGGTATAATTCACCCCTCCACTTT.

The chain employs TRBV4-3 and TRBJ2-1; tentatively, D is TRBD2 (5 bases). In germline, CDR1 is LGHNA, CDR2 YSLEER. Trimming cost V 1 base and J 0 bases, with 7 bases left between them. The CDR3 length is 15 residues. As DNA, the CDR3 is TGCGCCAGCAGCCAAGCGGGGATCTCCTACAATGAGCAGTTCTTC. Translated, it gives CASSQAGISYNEQFF.

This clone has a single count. DNA for the CDR3: TGCGCCAGCAGTGAGTCGGGGCAGGGATACGCGAACACCGGGGAGCTGTTTTTT. This encodes CASSESGQGYANTGELFF. This chain connects TRBV10-2 to TRBJ2-2, with D perhaps matching TRBD1 (5 bases). This CDR3 is 18 amino acids long. With 0 bases removed from V and 0 bases from J, the gap between germline ends came to 14 bases. Germline V gene sequence: CDR1 WSHSY, CDR2 SAAADI.

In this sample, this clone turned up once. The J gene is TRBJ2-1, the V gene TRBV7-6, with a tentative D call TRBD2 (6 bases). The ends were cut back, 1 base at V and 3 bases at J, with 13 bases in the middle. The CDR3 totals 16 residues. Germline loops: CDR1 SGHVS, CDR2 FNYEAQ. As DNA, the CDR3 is TGTGCCAGCAGCTTAGAGGATAGCGGACGCTACAATGAGCAGTTCTTC. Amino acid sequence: CASSLEDSGRYNEQFF.

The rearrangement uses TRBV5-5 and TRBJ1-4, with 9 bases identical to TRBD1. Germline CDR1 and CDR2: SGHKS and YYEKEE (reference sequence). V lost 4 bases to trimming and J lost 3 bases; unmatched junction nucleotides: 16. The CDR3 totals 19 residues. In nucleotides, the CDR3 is TGTGCCAGCAGCCACACCTTAACGACAGGGGGGCATGCTAATGAAAAACTGTTTTTT. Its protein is CASSHTLTTGGHANEKLFF.

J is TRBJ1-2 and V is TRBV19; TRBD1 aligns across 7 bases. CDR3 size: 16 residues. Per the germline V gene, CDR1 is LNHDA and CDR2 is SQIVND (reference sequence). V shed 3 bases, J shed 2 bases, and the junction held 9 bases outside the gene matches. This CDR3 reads CASSIARGTANYGYTF. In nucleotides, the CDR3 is TGTGCCAGTAGTATTGCCCGGGGGACAGCAAACTATGGCTACACCTTC.

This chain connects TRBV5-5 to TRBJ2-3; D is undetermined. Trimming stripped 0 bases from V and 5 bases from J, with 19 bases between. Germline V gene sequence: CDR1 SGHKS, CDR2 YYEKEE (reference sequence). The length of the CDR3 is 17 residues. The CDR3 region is CASSLAGGARARDTQYF. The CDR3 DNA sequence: TGTGCCAGCAGCTTGGCCGGTGGTGCACGTGCCCGAGATACGCAGTATTTT.